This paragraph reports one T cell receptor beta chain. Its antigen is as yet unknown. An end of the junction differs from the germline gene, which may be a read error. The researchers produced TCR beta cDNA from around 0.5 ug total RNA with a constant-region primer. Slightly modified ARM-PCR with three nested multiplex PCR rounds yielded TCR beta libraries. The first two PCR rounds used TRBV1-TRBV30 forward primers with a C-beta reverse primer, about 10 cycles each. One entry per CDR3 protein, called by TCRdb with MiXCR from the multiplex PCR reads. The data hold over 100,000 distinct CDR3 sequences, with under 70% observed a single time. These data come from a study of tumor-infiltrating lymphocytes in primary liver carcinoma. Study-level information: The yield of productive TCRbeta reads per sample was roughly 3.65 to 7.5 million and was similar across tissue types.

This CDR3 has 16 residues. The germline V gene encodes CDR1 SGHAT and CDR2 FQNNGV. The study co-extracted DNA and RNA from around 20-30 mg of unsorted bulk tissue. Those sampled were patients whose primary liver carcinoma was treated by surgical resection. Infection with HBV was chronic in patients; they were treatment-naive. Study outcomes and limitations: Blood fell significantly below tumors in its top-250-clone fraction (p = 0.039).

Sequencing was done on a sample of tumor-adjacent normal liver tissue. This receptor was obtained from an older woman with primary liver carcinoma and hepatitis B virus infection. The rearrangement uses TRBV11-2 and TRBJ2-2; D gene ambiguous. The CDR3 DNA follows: TGTGTCAGCAGCTTTGGTACGGCTAGTTCAACCGGGGAGCTGTTTTTT. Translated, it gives CVSSFGTASSTGELFF.